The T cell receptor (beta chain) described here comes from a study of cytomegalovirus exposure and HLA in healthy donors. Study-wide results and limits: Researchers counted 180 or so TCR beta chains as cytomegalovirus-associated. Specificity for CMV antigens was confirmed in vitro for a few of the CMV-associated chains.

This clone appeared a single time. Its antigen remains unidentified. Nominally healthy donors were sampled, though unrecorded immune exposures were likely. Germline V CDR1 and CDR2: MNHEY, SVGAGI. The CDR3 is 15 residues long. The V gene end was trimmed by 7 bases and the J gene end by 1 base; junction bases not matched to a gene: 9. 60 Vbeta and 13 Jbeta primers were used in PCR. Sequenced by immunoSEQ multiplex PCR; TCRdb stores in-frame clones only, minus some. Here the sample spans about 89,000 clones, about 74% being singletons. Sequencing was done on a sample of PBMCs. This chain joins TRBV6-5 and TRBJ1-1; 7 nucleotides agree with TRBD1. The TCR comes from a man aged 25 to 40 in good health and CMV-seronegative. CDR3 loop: CASTTGDSANTEAFF. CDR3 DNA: TGTGCCAGCACTACCGGGGACAGCGCGAACACTGAAGCTTTCTTT.